This T cell receptor (beta chain) was recovered during a study of blood T cell repertoires in COVID-19 (dated by TCRdb to about 2020). Concerning the study at large: Samples covering the acute and convalescent phases of COVID-19 were provided by collaborators in the United States, Italy and Spain. Subjects who had been exposed to COVID-19, were actively infected with it, or had recovered from it provided the deeply sampled blood TCRbeta repertoires that made up the dataset. The prospective study material was composed of cDNA or gDNA derived from T cells, B-cell-depleted T cells, or PBMCs. A de-identified subject ID, COVID-19 status, age in years and sex were almost always included in the sample metadata. The repertoires were made available in a free public database intended to serve as a resource for research on the immune response to SARS-CoV-2. Samples were obtained from the ongoing ImmuneRACE study (first 160 participants) and from 1,000 to 1,500 subjects provided by 6 global collaborators. HLA class I and class II types, where available, came from metadata supplied by the sample provider rather than from assay-based typing. Points the paper makes about the study in general: The amount of clinical and demographic metadata varied by source and participant and was provided uncurated.

Each collaborating institution followed its own protocols to collect whole blood in K2EDTA tubes. For TCRbeta analysis, collaborator samples were shipped as frozen whole blood, as isolated PBMCs, or as DNA extracted from either sample type. TCRbeta CDR3 regions were amplified from genomic DNA using the immunoSEQ Assay, a bias-controlled multiplex PCR. Per the authors' processing: The number of nucleated cells in each sample was estimated by amplification of reference gene primers within the assay. To quantify the absolute abundance of each unique TCRbeta CDR3 rearrangement, sequence reads were collapsed and filtered. Productive Simpson clonality was computed per sample as the square root of Simpson's diversity index over productive rearrangements. Held by TCRdb, this immuneACCESS table contains in-frame sequences only and omits some clones. Under half of the omission traces to an unresolved V gene where checked; the cause of the rest is unknown. The V and J calls and clone size are taken from that table; D and trimming were inferred from the DNA. Within this sample are approximately 220,000 clones, with 65% to 85% of them counted one time only. The ten top clones hold around 8% of the sample.

Notes on this clone: It lacks a known antigen. There are no base qualities to consult, and no much larger clone falls within one base.

For CDR1 and CDR2, the germline V gene lists SGHVS and FQNEAQ. The CDR3 starts with the cysteine, ends with the phenylalanine, and has 15 residues. Only the CDR3 DNA is retained, 45 bases long and in frame from the first base. Germline trimming: 5 bases from V, 1 base from J; junction bases outside gene matches: 5. This clonotype was sampled from a woman aged 80 or older with acute or convalescent COVID-19. The sequenced material came from peripheral blood. The rearrangement joined TRBV7-8 to TRBJ2-5; TRBD2 agrees with 9 junctional bases. The CDR3 protein sequence reads: CASSRGTSRQETQYF. In nucleotide form, the sequence is TGTGCCAGCAGCCGCGGGACTAGCCGCCAAGAGACCCAGTACTTC.